Described below is a single TCR beta chain sequence and its context. Its target is not known. The study ran its PCR with 60 Vbeta and 13 Jbeta primers. Produced via immunoSEQ multiplex PCR; TCRdb's table is partial and in-frame only. The sample lists approximately 80,000 clones; 65% to 75% were seen once. This specimen comes from a study of cytomegalovirus exposure and HLA in healthy donors. This CDR3 has 15 residues. Germline V gives CDR1 SGDLS, CDR2 YYNGEE. The junction had 6 bases not matched to a gene; V was cut back by 0 bases and J by 6 bases. Points from the study as a whole: A missense variant in DCLRE1C was later tied to TCR beta V- and J-gene trimming.

The sequenced sample was PBMCs. The TCR was taken from a man aged 25 to 40 in good health and CMV-seropositive. The chain carries TRBV9 and TRBJ2-4; 7 bases line up with TRBD1. The CDR3 is CASSVEGAAVNIQYF. CDR3 nucleotide sequence: TGTGCCAGCAGCGTAGAGGGGGCGGCGGTAAACATTCAGTACTTC.